The source of this T cell receptor (beta chain) is a study of blood T cell repertoires in COVID-19. Looking at the study overall: PBMCs, B-cell-depleted T cells, or T cells provided the cDNA or gDNA that made up the material.

This clone occurred a few times. TCRdb's copy holds only in-frame clones and misses some; the assay was immunoSEQ multiplex PCR. The sample lists around 200,000 clones; 80% were seen once. This CDR3 region has 14 residues. CDR1 and CDR2 (germline): MNHEY, SVGAGI. Germline trimming cut 2 bases from V and 7 bases from J; bases unmatched to any gene: 6. The source is a woman in her sixties or seventies with acute or convalescent COVID-19. Sequences were obtained from peripheral blood. The chain carries TRBV6-5 and TRBJ2-7; 9 nucleotides align to TRBD1. This CDR3 reads CASSYRGQGMEQYF. The CDR3 DNA reads TGTGCCAGCAGTTACCGGGGACAGGGTATGGAGCAGTACTTC.